Following are 16 T cell receptor beta chains from one sample sequenced in a study of blood T cell repertoires in COVID-19. Only in-frame clones appear in the TCRdb table, and some are missing; sequencing was by immunoSEQ multiplex PCR. This table has 300,000 to 350,000 clones, around nine tenths appearing once. Source material: peripheral blood. Receptor source: a woman between 25 and 40 years old with COVID-19, enrolled during active disease.

Remarks on this clone: The junction shows a germline mismatch at one end, possibly a read error. This chain joins TRBV6-2 or TRBV6-3 and TRBJ2-3; TRBD1 is a possible D gene (5 bases). CDR1 MNHEY and CDR2 SVGEGT come from the germline V gene. The CDR3 extends over 16 amino acids. The CDR3 reads CASSYSNAGPTNTQYF. The DNA for the CDR3 is TGTGCCAGCAGTTACTCGAACGCAGGGCCCACAAATACGCAGTATTTT.

This clone showed up just a few times. The chain is built from TRBV30 and TRBJ1-1, with 7 positions matching TRBD1. V lost 1 base and J lost 4; bases outside the gene matches: 3. Germline V gene lookup returns CDR1 GTSNPN and CDR2 SVGIG (reference sequence). The CDR3 consists of 13 residues. The CDR3 here is CAWSGQGSTEAFF. The CDR3 nucleotides are TGTGCCTGGAGTGGACAGGGTAGCACTGAAGCTTTCTTT.

A note on this clone: The sample holds other DNA sequences that translate to the same CDR3. The chain combines TRBV18 with TRBJ2-7; TRBD1 agrees at 9 bases. The CDR3 consists of 13 residues. Germline CDR1 and CDR2: KGHSH and LQKENI. The V segment lost 6 bases and the J segment 3 bases; nucleotides outside the gene matches: 3. The CDR3 DNA reads as TGTGCCAGCTCGCCGACAGGGGGCTACGAGCAGTACTTC. Translating it yields CASSPTGGYEQYF.

The table lists this clone with a few counts. The chain couples TRBV5-1 to TRBJ2-7; 14 nucleotides agree with TRBD2. Germline V lookup: CDR1 SGHRS, CDR2 YFSETQ. The CDR3 covers 15 residues. V was clipped by 5 bases and J by 4 bases; unmatched bases: 5. The CDR3 loop is CASSSGTSGRYEQYF. CDR3 DNA: TGCGCCAGCAGTTCCGGGACTAGCGGGAGATACGAGCAGTACTTC.

J is TRBJ2-1 and V is TRBV27; D might be TRBD2 (5 bases). V was cut by 8 bases and J by 8 bases, with 16 bases left in between. Germline assignment: CDR1 MNHEY and CDR2 SMNVEV (reference sequence). The CDR3 extends over 13 amino acids. CDR3 protein: CASSLGELDEQFF. The CDR3 region has the DNA TGTGCCAGCTCTTTGGGAGAGTTGGATGAGCAGTTCTTC.

The rearrangement links TRBV27 to TRBJ2-3; D perhaps matches TRBD2 (5 bases). Trimming stripped 4 bases from V and 6 bases from J, with 32 bases between. This CDR3 contains 20 residues. Germline V gene sequence: CDR1 MNHEY, CDR2 SMNVEV (reference sequence). The CDR3 region is CASSSLEGSLRGPEADTQYF. CDR3 DNA: TGTGCCAGCAGTTCCCTTGAAGGCAGTCTGAGAGGACCGGAGGCGGATACGCAGTATTTT.

J is TRBJ2-3 and V is TRBV6-5, with TRBD2 matching over 9 bases. The CDR3 is 14 amino acids. Germline V CDR1 and CDR2: MNHEY, SVGAGI. V lost 6 bases to trimming and J lost 4 bases; unmatched junction nucleotides: 5. The CDR3 protein is CASSGTSSSDTQYF. In DNA, the CDR3 is TGTGCCAGCAGCGGGACTAGCTCGTCAGATACGCAGTATTTT.

The J gene is TRBJ2-3, the V gene TRBV3-1 (or the pseudogene TRBV3-2), with 12 nucleotides matching TRBD2. Germline V gene lookup returns CDR1 LGHDT and CDR2 YNNKEL (reference sequence). The CDR3 loop spans 19 amino acids. The trim removed 0 bases at V and 4 bases at J, leaving 11 bases unmatched. CDR3 amino acids: CASSQDPSGRASFADTQYF. The CDR3, as DNA: TGTGCCAGCAGCCAAGATCCTAGCGGGAGGGCATCATTCGCAGATACGCAGTATTTT.

The chain recombines TRBV30 with TRBJ1-5; D uncertain. V lost 2 bases to trimming and J lost 5 bases, with 7 bases between them. CDR1 and CDR2 from the germline V gene are GTSNPN and SVGIG (reference sequence). CDR3 length: 12 residues. The CDR3 nucleotides are TGTGCCTGGAGTCCCTCCTATCAGCCCCAGCATTTT. Translated: CAWSPSYQPQHF.

This chain links TRBV7-2 with TRBJ2-7; weak D call: TRBD1 (5 bases). This CDR3 region has 13 residues. CDR1 and CDR2 (germline): SGHTA, FQGNSA. The V end lost 5 bases, the J end lost 4 bases, and 12 bases lay between the germline ends. The CDR3 reads CASSTLQGYEQYF. DNA for the CDR3: TGTGCCAGCAGCACACTTCAGGGTTACGAGCAGTACTTC.

The chain combines TRBV4-3 with TRBJ2-7; D perhaps matches TRBD2 (6 bases). Germline CDR1 reads LGHNA; CDR2 reads YSLEER. V gave up 3 bases and J gave up 12 bases, with 18 bases separating them. This CDR3 is 13 amino acids long. CDR3 sequence: CASSHDTPGLRYF. The CDR3 region has the DNA TGCGCCAGCAGCCATGATACTCCGGGACTTAGGTACTTC.

The J gene is TRBJ2-7, the V gene TRBV18, with D perhaps TRBD2 (6 bases). Germline CDR1 KGHSH, CDR2 LQKENI. The CDR3 sequence is 15 residues long. With 3 bases removed from V and 2 bases from J, the gap between germline ends came to 14 bases. The CDR3 DNA sequence: TGTGCCAGCTCACCGAGATCGGGGGTAACCTACGAGCAGTACTTC. Protein sequence: CASSPRSGVTYEQYF. The variable domain in full, completed from reference TRBV18 and TRBJ2-7, reads NAGVMQNPRHLVRRRGQEARLRCSPMKGHSHVYWYRQLPEEGLKFMVYLQKENIIDESGMPKERFSAEFPKEGPSILRIQQVVRGDSAAYFCASSPRSGVTYEQYFGPGTRLTVT.

The gene calls are TRBV6-5 and TRBJ1-4, with no clear D. The V gene lost 2 bases and the J gene lost 4 bases, with 11 bases spanning the gap. The CDR3 contains 15 residues. The germline V gene encodes CDR1 MNHEY and CDR2 SVGAGI. CDR3 region: CASSYRRRDNEKLFF. CDR3 DNA sequence: TGTGCCAGCAGTTACAGACGGAGAGATAATGAAAAACTGTTTTTT.

This clone appeared a single time. The CDR3 loop reads CASSSRNQPQHF. The CDR3 nucleotides read TGTGCCAGCAGTTCGAGAAATCAGCCCCAGCATTTT. V is TRBV27 and J is TRBJ1-5; no definite D call. V gave up 4 bases and J gave up 4 bases, with 5 bases separating them. This CDR3 region has 12 residues. Per germline, CDR1 MNHEY and CDR2 SMNVEV (reference sequence).

The chain is built from TRBV7-3 and TRBJ1-1; 10 positions match TRBD1. The CDR3 extends over 19 amino acids. Trimming removed 5 bases from V and 1 base from J; junction bases left unmatched: 16. Germline V gene data show CDR1 as SGHTA and CDR2 as FQGTGA. DNA for the CDR3: TGTGCCAGCAGCCAACGTCCCGGGACAGGGGTCTTGGCGAACACTGAAGCTTTCTTT. It encodes CASSQRPGTGVLANTEAFF.

The chain is built from TRBV5-4 and TRBJ2-5; D is undetermined. V lost 0 bases, J lost 1 base, and 10 bases lay in between. Germline V gene data show CDR1 as SGHNT and CDR2 as YYREEE (reference sequence). The CDR3 covers 15 residues. The CDR3 sequence: CASSLERALQETQYF. The CDR3 DNA follows: TGTGCCAGCAGCTTGGAACGAGCCCTCCAAGAGACCCAGTACTTC.